This TCR beta chain was sequenced during a study of blood T cell repertoires in COVID-19. Study at large: Samples taken during acute and convalescent COVID-19 were collected in the United States, Italy and Spain.

Enrollees, about 18 to 89 years old, lived in about two dozen US areas. The study assigned cohorts using participant-reported clinical history. Germline loops: CDR1 SNHLY, CDR2 FYNNEI. The CDR3 covers 15 residues. After removal of 6 bases from V and 6 bases from J, the junction contained 5 bases not matched to a gene. As processed by the authors: Amplification from reference gene primers served as the basis for estimated nucleated cell counts. The assay was immunoSEQ multiplex PCR, and TCRdb's table has in-frame clones only and misses some. V, J and clone size are those of that table, while D and trimming were read from the DNA. The top ten clones hold 6.8% of a sample with about 220,000 clones, around 84% of them seen once.

This receptor was taken from a woman aged 40 to 55 who had recovered from COVID-19. The sample was PBMCs or T cells enriched from blood (not recorded which). V is TRBV2 and J is TRBJ2-1; 13 nucleotides line up with TRBD2. The CDR3 loop reads CASRAWTSGSNEQFF. The CDR3 DNA reads TGTGCCAGCAGGGCATGGACTAGCGGGAGCAATGAGCAGTTCTTC. The variable domain in full, completed from reference TRBV2 and TRBJ2-1, reads EPEVTQTPSHQVTQMGQEVILRCVPISNHLYFYWYRQILGQKVEFLVSFYNNEISEKSEIFDDQFSVERPDGSNFTLKIRSTKLEDSAMYFCASRAWTSGSNEQFFGPGTRLTVL.